The 16 T cell receptor beta chains given below trace back to one sample, sequenced in a study of neurological immune-mediated disorders. TCRdb itself ran the 5' RACE reads through MiXCR, one entry per CDR3 protein. Here the sample spans roughly 52,000 distinct CDR3 sequences, under 5% being singletons. Sequenced sample: CD4+ T cells from blood. The receptor source for this set is a woman in her forties with multiple sclerosis.

There are many counts of this clonotype. V is TRBV5-1 and J is TRBJ1-1; D may be TRBD1 (5 bases). Trimming left V 1 base short and J 1 base short, with 8 bases between. The germline gives CDR1 SGHRS, CDR2 YFSETQ. The length of the CDR3 is 14 residues. The CDR3 DNA is TGCGCCAGCAGCTTGCGGGGCGCGAACACTGAAGCTTTCTTT. Translation: CASSLRGANTEAFF.

This clonotype has a count of ten or more. The gene calls are TRBV19 and TRBJ2-5; possibly TRBD1 for D (5 bases). CDR1 is LNHDA and CDR2 is SQIVND in the germline V gene (reference sequence). The CDR3 has 15 residues. Trimming shortened V by 6 bases and J by 2 bases, and 16 bases separated the two germline ends. The DNA of the CDR3 is TGTGCCAGTAGGTTAAGCCTCAGGGATCAAGAGACCCAGTACTTC. Protein product: CASRLSLRDQETQYF.

This clonotype was seen ten or more times. The J gene is TRBJ2-1, the V gene TRBV7-9, with D hard to call. Trimming left V 2 bases short and J 6 bases short, with 8 bases between. CDR1 and CDR2 (germline): SEHNR, FQNEAQ (reference sequence). The CDR3 consists of 13 residues. The DNA of the CDR3 is TGTGCCAGCAGCTTAATTGGCGGCAATGAGCAGTTCTTC. This codes for CASSLIGGNEQFF.

This clonotype was counted at least ten times. CDR3 in DNA: TGTGCCAGCTACAGAACGCGGGCCAATGAGCAGTTCTTC. Translating it yields CASYRTRANEQFF. The chain carries TRBV6-1 and TRBJ2-1, with D possibly being TRBD2 (5 bases). The V gene's germline CDR1 is MNHNS and CDR2 SASEGT. Trimming removed 8 bases from V and 6 bases from J, with 14 bases in between. The length of the CDR3 is 13 residues.

This clonotype was found many times. The CDR3 DNA reads TGTGCCAGCAGTTCAGGGGGTTCCGGGGAGCTGTTTTTT. It yields the protein CASSSGGSGELFF. The V call is TRBV28, the J call TRBJ2-2; 7 bases line up with TRBD1. CDR3 length equals 13 residues. The ends lost 4 bases at V and 6 bases at J; junction bases unmatched: 2. The V gene's germline CDR1 is MDHEN and CDR2 SYDVKM.

This clonotype was found many times. The chain couples TRBV4-1 to TRBJ1-5; D unresolved. The CDR3 loop spans 13 amino acids. V was shortened by 3 bases and J by 4 bases, with 7 bases between the two germline ends. CDR1 and CDR2 from the germline V gene are MGHRA and YSYEKL. Here the CDR3 reads CASSQDPNQPQHF. The CDR3, as DNA: TGCGCCAGCAGCCAGGACCCTAATCAGCCCCAGCATTTT.

This clonotype was seen repeatedly, ten times or more. The chain links TRBV5-1 to TRBJ2-7; a weak D match, TRBD1 (6 bases). Germline loops: CDR1 SGHRS, CDR2 YFSETQ. The CDR3 runs to 14 residues. Deletions cut 4 bases from V and 2 bases from J, with 13 bases between. The CDR3: CASSPGQSAYEQYF. CDR3 bases: TGCGCCAGCAGCCCAGGACAGTCCGCCTACGAGCAGTACTTC.

This clonotype was counted a few times. V gene TRBV12-3 or TRBV12-4 combines with J gene TRBJ1-1; 10 bases agree with TRBD1. CDR3 size: 16 residues. V shed 3 bases and J 5 bases; nucleotides not matched to a gene: 9. CDR3 amino acids: CASSLGARTGGTEAFF. CDR3 nucleotide sequence: TGTGCCAGCAGTTTGGGGGCGAGGACAGGGGGGACTGAAGCTTTCTTT.

This clonotype has a count of ten or more. The chain is built from TRBV15 and TRBJ2-7; 8 bases line up with TRBD1. Per germline, CDR1 LNHNV and CDR2 YYDKDF (reference sequence). Trimming took 5 bases from V and 3 from J; bases not matched to a gene: 9. CDR3 length: 15 amino acids. The CDR3 region has the DNA TGTGCCACCAGCCGCTGGGACAGGAAGGACTACGAGCAGTACTTC. This gives the protein CATSRWDRKDYEQYF.

This clonotype was seen at least ten times. The gene calls are TRBV27 and TRBJ1-5; D not certain. CDR1 MNHEY and CDR2 SMNVEV come from the germline V gene (reference sequence). CDR3 size: 12 residues. V was cut by 3 bases and J by 6 bases, with 6 bases left in between. CDR3 sequence: CASSFRGQPQHF. The CDR3 DNA is TGTGCCAGCAGTTTCCGGGGTCAGCCCCAGCATTTT.

This clonotype was detected many times. This chain links TRBV7-7 with TRBJ2-3, with 9 nucleotides matching TRBD2. CDR1 is SSHAT and CDR2 is FNYEAQ in the germline V gene (reference sequence). V lost 5 bases and J lost 0; bases outside the gene matches: 6. The CDR3 extends over 16 amino acids. The CDR3 DNA reads TGTGCCAGCAGCCTTCTTAGCGGGGGTAGCACAGATACGCAGTATTTT. It specifies CASSLLSGGSTDTQYF.

This clonotype occurred many times. The chain uses TRBV24-1 and TRBJ2-7, with 7 nucleotides matching TRBD2. Per the germline V gene, CDR1 is KGHDR and CDR2 is SFDVKD. CDR3 length: 14 residues. The J segment lost 10 bases and the V segment lost 2 bases, leaving 10 bases of the junction unmatched. This chain's CDR3 is CATSDSRVGTKQYF. The CDR3 coding sequence is TGTGCCACCAGTGATTCCAGGGTCGGGACTAAACAGTACTTC.

This clonotype showed up many times. This chain joins TRBV10-3 and TRBJ1-1; perhaps TRBD1 as D (6 bases). Trimming stripped 5 bases from V and 2 bases from J, with 9 bases between. The length of the CDR3 is 13 residues. Germline V gene data show CDR1 as ENHRY and CDR2 as SYGVKD. CDR3 region: CAISQTGNTEAFF. The CDR3 bases are TGTGCCATCAGTCAGACAGGAAACACTGAAGCTTTCTTT.

This chain joins TRBV7-9 and TRBJ2-1, with TRBD2 identical over 12 bases. The CDR3 contains 17 residues. V lost 2 bases to trimming and J lost 9 bases; unmatched junction nucleotides: 11. CDR1 SEHNR and CDR2 FQNEAQ come from the germline V gene (reference sequence). The CDR3 DNA reads TGTGCCAGCAGCTTACGGGCTAGCGGGGGGGCCTTTACTGAGCAGTTCTTC. Encoded protein: CASSLRASGGAFTEQFF.

This clonotype occurred many times. The junction does not match germline at one end; this may be a read error. The rearrangement uses TRBV6-2 or TRBV6-3 and TRBJ2-3; D is ambiguous. This CDR3 comprises 13 residues. Germline CDR1 MNHEY, CDR2 SVGEGT. This chain's CDR3 is CASSDSYTDTQYF. Written as DNA, the CDR3 is TGTGCCAGCAGTGACTCTTACACAGATACGCAGTATTTT.

As to this clonotype: A read error may explain this, as a much larger clone is one base away. The V call is TRBV18, the J call TRBJ1-1; 7 nucleotides align to TRBD1. The CDR3 is made up of 17 amino acids. The germline gives CDR1 KGHSH, CDR2 LQKENI. CDR3 nucleotide sequence: TGTGTCAGCTCACCCGTGACAGGGCCTCCAGTGAACACTGAAGCTTTCTTT. Translating gives CVSSPVTGPPVNTEAFF.